This T cell receptor (beta chain) was obtained from a study of blood T cell repertoires in COVID-19. Overall study context: PBMCs, B-cell-depleted T cells, or T cells were the source of the cDNA or gDNA that made up the material.

Categorization into cohorts depended on clinical history that participants reported. Authors' processing steps: Estimates of nucleated cell counts were drawn from the amplification of reference gene primers. Sequenced by immunoSEQ multiplex PCR; TCRdb stores in-frame clones only, minus some. Clonal size and the V and J genes are those of that table, whereas D and trimming came from the DNA. Of fewer than 350,000 clones listed, around 85% are singletons. The length of the CDR3 is 16 residues. CDR1 is SGHRS, CDR2 YFSETQ, per germline. V was cut by 0 bases and J by 3 bases, with 15 bases left in between.

The clonotype comes from a woman aged 40 to 49 with acute COVID-19. The sequencing input was PBMCs or T cells enriched from blood (not recorded which). V gene TRBV5-1 combines with J gene TRBJ1-2, with D possibly being TRBD1 (6 bases). The CDR3 region has the DNA TGCGCCAGCAGCTTGGGGGGGACATTCGGGTACTATGGCTACACCTTC. Translating it yields CASSLGGTFGYYGYTF.